This T cell receptor beta chain was identified in a study of cytomegalovirus exposure and HLA in healthy donors. The wider study: Early release data held some 79 million unique TCRs from HLA-typed donors.

About this clone: Its antigen is not identified.

Amplification used 60 Vbeta primers and 13 Jbeta primers. The repertoire was sequenced with immunoSEQ multiplex PCR; TCRdb's copy has only in-frame clones and lacks some. The top ten clones hold over 2% of a sample with 150,000 to 200,000 clones, about 78% of them seen once. Study-level results: CMV antigen specificity was confirmed in vitro for a few CMV-associated chains. A later analysis reportedly found fewer N-insertions in an Asian-associated ancestry cluster than the approximately 700-donor mean. Researchers reported in a later analysis that a missense DCLRE1C variant was tied to TCR beta V- and J-gene trimming.

This CDR3 comprises 15 residues. Germline CDR1 and CDR2: MDHEN and SYDVKM. The J segment lost 5 bases and the V segment lost 5 bases, leaving 6 bases of the junction unmatched. The source of this sequence is a man in his sixties in good health and CMV-seronegative. The sample consisted of PBMCs. The rearrangement uses TRBV28 and TRBJ1-1, with TRBD1 matching over 12 bases. As DNA, the CDR3 is TGTGCCAGCAGTAGGGACAGGGGGCCTTGGACTGAAGCTTTCTTT. Its protein is CASSRDRGPWTEAFF.